These T cell receptor beta chains were read from a single sample in a study of blood T cell repertoires in COVID-19. Measured with immunoSEQ multiplex PCR; TCRdb has only the in-frame clones, and not every one. The profile covers about 180,000 clones, with about nine tenths appearing a single time and 4% to 5% taken by the ten largest. What was sequenced was peripheral blood. All receptors come from a woman in her 30s with acute or convalescent COVID-19. The CDR3 runs from the conserved cysteine through the conserved F or W. Each record gives: V gene, J gene, D gene, clone size, CDR3 DNA, CDR3 protein. The D gene is left open where the match is weak. The size entry is marked missing in some rows and otherwise reads once, few, many or a size class.

>TRBV5-1|TRBJ1-5|NA|NA
TGCGCCAGCAGCTTGGACAGCGGAAATCAGCCCCAGCATTTT
CASSLDSGNQPQHF
>TRBV27|TRBJ1-5|NA|NA
TGTGCCAGCAGTTGGAGTTGGTTGCAGCCCCAGCATTTT
CASSWSWLQPQHF
>TRBV12-3/TRBV12-4|TRBJ2-1|NA|NA
TGTGCCAGCAGACTATACAATGAGCAGTTCTTC
CASRLYNEQFF
>TRBV30|TRBJ2-1|NA|NA
TGTGCCTGGAGTCGGAGGCGTTACAATGAGCAGTTCTTC
CAWSRRRYNEQFF
>TRBV28|TRBJ1-1|NA|NA
TGTGCCAGCAGTTGGGGGCGTATGAACACTGAAGCTTTCTTT
CASSWGRMNTEAFF
>TRBV5-8|TRBJ1-5|TRBD1|NA
TGTGCCAGCAGCTGGACAGGGGATCAGCCCCAGCATTTT
CASSWTGDQPQHF
>TRBV5-4|TRBJ2-2|NA|NA
TGTGCCAGCAGCTTGAACAGGGCTTCGGCCGGGGAGCTGTTTTTT
CASSLNRASAGELFF
>TRBV9|TRBJ2-5|NA|NA
TGTGCCAGCAGCGTAGGGCCCAGTGGGACCCAGTACTTC
CASSVGPSGTQYF
>TRBV9|TRBJ2-7|NA|NA
TGTGCCAGCAGCGTAGAGGGAGGCTCCGAGCAGTACTTC
CASSVEGGSEQYF
>TRBV6-5|TRBJ1-4|NA|once
TGTGCCAGCAGTTTGGCCCCAGGGCCCTTTAGTGAAAAACTGTTTTTT
CASSLAPGPFSEKLFF
>TRBV5-1|TRBJ2-7|NA|NA
TGCGCCAGCAGCTTGGATGGGGCCGAGCAGTACTTC
CASSLDGAEQYF
>TRBV10-2|TRBJ2-3|NA|once
TGCGCCAGCTCTGAGGGCCATAGTGAGGATACGCAGTATTTT
CASSEGHSEDTQYF
>TRBV18|TRBJ2-3|NA|once
TGTGCCAGCTCACCTTTAAACACAGATACGCAGTATTTT
CASSPLNTDTQYF
>TRBV5-1|TRBJ2-2|NA|NA
TGCGCCAGCAGCCCCTTCGCGAACACCGGGGAGCTGTTTTTT
CASSPFANTGELFF
>TRBV7-6|TRBJ1-1|NA|NA
TGTGCCAGCAGCTTTGGAGGGAGCACTGAAGCTTTCTTT
CASSFGGSTEAFF
>TRBV28|TRBJ2-6|TRBD1|NA
TGTGCCAGCAGCCTCGCGCTCTGGGACAGGGACCACTCTGGGGCCAACGTCCTGACTTTC
CASSLALWDRDHSGANVLTF
>TRBV5-5|TRBJ2-7|NA|NA
TGTGCCAGCAGCGAGAGGTGGGACGAGCAGTACTTC
CASSERWDEQYF
>TRBV5-1|TRBJ1-1|NA|NA
TGCGCCAGCAGCATCGGACAAGACTCTGAAGCTTTCTTT
CASSIGQDSEAFF
>TRBV6-5|TRBJ1-1|TRBD1|once
TGTGCCAGCCAGAACCCAGGGGGCGCGTTACGGGCTTTCTTT
CASQNPGGALRAFF
>TRBV7-9|TRBJ1-4|NA|NA
TGTGCCAGCAGCTTATCCTGGGACACCAATGAAAAACTGTTTTTT
CASSLSWDTNEKLFF
>TRBV7-8|TRBJ1-2|TRBD1|NA
TGTGCCAGCAGCTCCGGACAGGAACATGGCTACACCTTC
CASSSGQEHGYTF
>TRBV2|TRBJ1-6|NA|NA
TGTGCCAGCACCCAGGGGTATAATTCACCCCTCCACTTT
CASTQGYNSPLHF